This T cell receptor (beta chain) was sequenced in a study of T cell repertoires in cytomegalovirus infection. Study summary: CMV epitopes, recently identified HLA-C-restricted and well-studied HLA-B-restricted, were used. Study results and caveats: HLA-C-restricted, CMV-specific TCR beta clonotypes were dominant ex vivo.

V lost 3 bases and J 6 bases, leaving 8 bases between the germline ends. CDR1 and CDR2 (germline): SGHVS, FQNEAQ. The length of the CDR3 is 12 residues. A few counts support this clonotype. Its antigen is undetermined. Using its own MiXCR run on the reads, TCRdb lists one record per CDR3 protein. The table has more than 110,000 distinct CDR3 sequences, over 30% seen once. This sequence joins TRBV7-8 and TRBJ1-1; D ambiguous. This sample comprised CD8+ T cells from cultured PBMCs, obtained from culture after CMV antigen stimulation. The TCR sequence derives from a human donor in good health (CMV status not recorded). Some clones in this sample may be carry-over from other donors' samples. CDR3 DNA: TGTGCCAGCAGCTTTTTGGGAGCTGAAGCTTTCTTT. Amino acids: CASSFLGAEAFF. The complete variable domain, with remaining parts taken from reference TRBV7-8 and TRBJ1-1, reads GAGVSQSPRYKVAKRGQDVALRCDPISGHVSLFWYQQALGQGPEFLTYFQNEAQLDKSGLPSDRFFAERPEGSVSTLKIQRTQQEDSAVYLCASSFLGAEAFFGQGTRLTVV.